These 16 T cell receptor beta chains were all obtained from the same sample, sequenced in a study of blood T cell repertoires in COVID-19. The assay was immunoSEQ multiplex PCR, and TCRdb's table has in-frame clones only and misses some. The sample records around 300,000 clones, around 87% being singletons. The material sequenced was PBMCs or T cells enriched from blood (not recorded which). The source of these receptors is a woman younger than 35 with acute COVID-19.

As concerns this clone: Other DNA sequences in this specimen translate into the identical CDR3. The chain employs TRBV19 and TRBJ1-5, with 10 bases matching TRBD1. This CDR3 comprises 15 residues. From germline, CDR1 is LNHDA and CDR2 SQIVND (reference sequence). With 7 bases clipped from V and 0 bases from J, the junction kept 3 bases outside the gene matches. This CDR3 reads CASTDRGYSNQPQHF. The CDR3 DNA follows: TGTGCCAGTACGGACAGGGGGTATAGCAATCAGCCCCAGCATTTT.

This sequence joins TRBV7-3 and TRBJ2-6; D might be TRBD2 (5 bases). The germline V and J ends were trimmed by 5 bases and 5 bases, with 10 bases remaining between them. This CDR3 region has 14 residues. Germline V CDR1 and CDR2: SGHTA, FQGTGA. DNA of the CDR3: TGTGCCAGCAGCCCTCGAGGGTGGGCCAACGTCCTGACTTTC. Translating it yields CASSPRGWANVLTF.

The chain links TRBV30 to TRBJ1-2; possible D gene TRBD1, 5 bases. The CDR3 runs 13 residues. From germline, CDR1 is GTSNPN and CDR2 SVGIG (reference sequence). Trimming pared 5 bases from V and 8 bases from J, leaving 18 bases between. The chain's CDR3 is CAWGPYGGDGYTF. In DNA, the CDR3 is TGTGCCTGGGGCCCCTATGGGGGGGACGGCTACACCTTC. Full variable domain (outside the CDR3, taken from reference TRBV30 and TRBJ1-2): SQTIHQWPATLVQPVGSPLSLECTVEGTSNPNLYWYRQAAGRGLQLLFYSVGIGQISSEVPQNLSASRPQDRQFILSSKKLLLSDSGFYLCAWGPYGGDGYTFGSGTRLTVV.

This chain connects TRBV7-8 to TRBJ1-5; D unresolved. The CDR3 extends over 16 amino acids. Germline assignment: CDR1 SGHVS and CDR2 FQNEAQ. The germline V and J ends were trimmed by 0 bases and 6 bases, with 15 bases remaining between them. CDR3 nucleotides: TGTGCCAGCAGCTTAGCGGCCGGGAGATACGGTCAGCCCCAGCATTTT. Amino acid sequence: CASSLAAGRYGQPQHF.

The chain links TRBV4-1 to TRBJ2-2; tentatively, D is TRBD2 (7 bases). CDR1 is MGHRA, CDR2 YSYEKL, per germline. The V end was cut by 1 base, the J end by 6 bases, with 21 bases between. The CDR3 covers 18 residues. The CDR3 DNA reads as TGCGCCAGCAGCCAAGGGGGGGGGCTAGCGGCTAAGTCCGGGGAGCTGTTTTTT. Protein sequence: CASSQGGGLAAKSGELFF.

The chain recombines TRBV7-9 with TRBJ1-5, with D hard to call. CDR1 is SEHNR, CDR2 FQNEAQ, per germline (reference sequence). The CDR3 is 13 residues long. Trimming removed 2 bases from V and 6 bases from J, with 8 bases in between. The CDR3, as DNA: TGTGCCAGCAGCTTAAGACAAGGTCAGCCCCAGCATTTT. Its translation: CASSLRQGQPQHF. Filled out from reference TRBV7-9 and TRBJ1-5, the complete variable domain reads DTGVSQNPRHKITKRGQNVTFRCDPISEHNRLYWYRQTLGQGPEFLTYFQNEAQLEKSRLLSDRFSAERPKGSFSTLEIQRTEQGDSAMYLCASSLRQGQPQHFGDGTRLSIL.

This clone was seen only once. The chain links TRBV2 to TRBJ2-3, with D possibly matching TRBD2 (5 bases). Germline V CDR1 and CDR2: SNHLY, FYNNEI. This CDR3 spans 14 amino acids. Trimming took 0 bases from V and 4 from J, leaving 8 bases between them. CDR3 DNA sequence: TGTGCCAGCAGTGAAGCGGGAGCACCAGATACGCAGTATTTT. Its translation is CASSEAGAPDTQYF.

The CDR3 protein is CASTLGTGLSYEQYF. For the CDR3, the DNA is TGCGCCAGCACCCTTGGGACAGGTTTATCCTACGAGCAGTACTTC. J is TRBJ2-7 and V is TRBV5-1; 8 bases map to TRBD1. The CDR3 runs 15 residues. V lost 6 bases to trimming and J lost 1 base; unmatched junction nucleotides: 9. Germline V CDR1 and CDR2: SGHRS, YFSETQ.

This clone has just a few counts. The V call is TRBV5-4, the J call TRBJ1-4; D unresolved. Per the germline V gene, CDR1 is SGHNT and CDR2 is YYREEE (reference sequence). The ends were cut back, 0 bases at V and 0 bases at J, with 18 bases in the middle. The CDR3 consists of 19 residues. The CDR3 coding sequence is TGTGCCAGCAGCTTGGCTAGTTCGGCAGGACTACCAACTAATGAAAAACTGTTTTTT. It yields the protein CASSLASSAGLPTNEKLFF.

V gene TRBV28 combines with J gene TRBJ2-3; D is unclear. The V and J ends lost 5 bases and 0 bases respectively, with 6 bases between them. The germline gives CDR1 MDHEN, CDR2 SYDVKM. This CDR3 spans 13 amino acids. This chain's CDR3 is CASSNPSTDTQYF. CDR3 sequence (DNA): TGTGCCAGCAGTAATCCTAGCACAGATACGCAGTATTTT.

The chain couples TRBV28 to TRBJ1-2, with D tentatively TRBD1 (5 bases). Trimming left V 5 bases short and J 3 bases short, with 16 bases between. CDR3 length: 15 residues. CDR1 and CDR2 from the germline V gene are MDHEN and SYDVKM. CDR3 amino acids: CASSPRGGADYGYTF. The CDR3 DNA follows: TGTGCCAGCAGTCCGCGGGGAGGGGCCGACTATGGCTACACCTTC.

The gene calls are TRBV10-3 and TRBJ2-5, with 9 positions matching TRBD1. Germline loops: CDR1 ENHRY, CDR2 SYGVKD. V dropped 8 bases and J dropped 2; count of bases not matched to a gene: 6. The CDR3 totals 14 residues. The CDR3 sequence is CAIAGQGLQETQYF. For the CDR3, the DNA is TGTGCCATCGCTGGACAGGGGCTACAAGAGACCCAGTACTTC.

This chain joins TRBV28 and TRBJ2-7; 11 bases are a match to TRBD1. The J segment lost 4 bases and the V segment lost 6 bases, leaving 5 bases of the junction unmatched. CDR1 is MDHEN and CDR2 is SYDVKM in the germline V gene. There are 14 residues in the CDR3. CDR3 in amino acids: CASRGGQGEYEQYF. The CDR3 DNA reads TGTGCCAGCAGGGGGGGACAGGGGGAGTACGAGCAGTACTTC.

The chain is built from TRBV14 and TRBJ1-1, with 9 bases identical to TRBD1. Germline trimming cut 0 bases from V and 0 bases from J; bases unmatched to any gene: 11. This CDR3 is built from 19 residues. CDR1 is SGHDN and CDR2 is FVKESK in the germline V gene. CDR3 DNA sequence: TGTGCCAGCAGCCAAGACCTCCTCTTTGGGACAGGGTTGAACACTGAAGCTTTCTTT. Translating gives CASSQDLLFGTGLNTEAFF.

This chain connects TRBV5-1 to TRBJ2-6; D unclear. This CDR3 is 15 amino acids long. V was clipped by 0 bases and J by 0 bases, with 4 bases between them. CDR1 and CDR2 from the germline V gene are SGHRS and YFSETQ. The DNA of the CDR3 is TGCGCCAGCAGCTTGGACAGCTCTGGGGCCAACGTCCTGACTTTC. It codes for CASSLDSSGANVLTF.

This rearrangement joins TRBV2 to TRBJ1-5; 9 bases agree with TRBD1. The CDR3 extends over 15 amino acids. In germline, CDR1 is SNHLY, CDR2 FYNNEI. The ends lost 1 base at V and 4 bases at J; junction bases unmatched: 2. The CDR3 DNA reads as TGTGCCAGCAGTGAAGAGACAGGGGGGAATCAGCCCCAGCATTTT. Its protein is CASSEETGGNQPQHF.